A selection of T cell receptor beta chains follows, all from one sample in a study of cytomegalovirus exposure and HLA in healthy donors. The repertoire was sequenced with immunoSEQ multiplex PCR; TCRdb's copy has only in-frame clones and lacks some. The profile shows 200,000 to 250,000 clones, around nine tenths of them singletons. The specimen sequenced was PBMCs. These receptors came from a young man in good health and CMV-seronegative. Both conserved end residues are part of each CDR3. Fields, in order: D gene, J gene, clone size, V gene, CDR3 DNA, CDR3 protein. D genes are given only for firm matches. Where a row states a size, it is once, few, many or the class of an expanded clone; other rows omit it.

D: .; J: TRBJ1-5; size: .; V: TRBV28; DNA: TGTGCCAGCAGACAGGGTGGTCAGCCCCAGCATTTT; CDR3: CASRQGGQPQHF
D: TRBD2; J: TRBJ2-3; size: .; V: TRBV28; DNA: TGTGCCAGCAGTTCACTTCTAGCGGGAGATGGGGATACGCAGTATTTT; CDR3: CASSSLLAGDGDTQYF
D: .; J: TRBJ1-1; size: .; V: TRBV30; DNA: TGTGCCTTTGGGGCCCGGACAAACACTGAAGCTTTCTTT; CDR3: CAFGARTNTEAFF
D: TRBD1; J: TRBJ1-2; size: .; V: TRBV6-1; DNA: TGTGCCAGCAGCGCCGACAGGGGTAGAGTCGGCTACACCTTC; CDR3: CASSADRGRVGYTF
D: TRBD1; J: TRBJ1-4; size: .; V: TRBV7-8; DNA: TGTGCCAGCAGCCCGACAGGGATTACTAATGAAAAACTGTTTTTT; CDR3: CASSPTGITNEKLFF
D: TRBD2; J: TRBJ2-7; size: .; V: TRBV5-4; DNA: TGTGCCAGCAGCTCGATGTTACTAGCGGGGGTCTACGAGCAGTACTTC; CDR3: CASSSMLLAGVYEQYF
D: TRBD2; J: TRBJ2-5; size: .; V: TRBV19; DNA: TGTGCCAGTAGTATTGGGACTAGCGTTCAGGAGACCCAGTACTTC; CDR3: CASSIGTSVQETQYF
D: TRBD1; J: TRBJ2-1; size: .; V: TRBV28; DNA: TGTGCCAGCAGCCGGACAGGGACAGTATCCTACAATGAGCAGTTCTTC; CDR3: CASSRTGTVSYNEQFF
D: .; J: TRBJ1-2; size: .; V: TRBV28; DNA: TGTGCCGCTGCGGGGGGGGCTAGGTACTATGGCTACACCTTC; CDR3: CAAAGGARYYGYTF
D: TRBD1; J: TRBJ1-2; size: .; V: TRBV19; DNA: TGTGCCAGTAGGCACCTGGACAGGGAGGGCTATGGCTACACCTTC; CDR3: CASRHLDREGYGYTF
D: TRBD2; J: TRBJ2-5; size: few; V: TRBV28; DNA: TGTGCCAGCAAGACTAGCTCTCAAGAGACCCAGTACTTC; CDR3: CASKTSSQETQYF
D: .; J: TRBJ1-6; size: .; V: TRBV28; DNA: TGTGCCAGCATGAGGACTTTTGTTTCACCCCTCCACTTT; CDR3: CASMRTFVSPLHF
D: .; J: TRBJ2-7; size: .; V: TRBV19; DNA: TGTGCCAGTAGTCCGGAAGGTAGTCGGGGTTACGAGCAGTACTTC; CDR3: CASSPEGSRGYEQYF
D: .; J: TRBJ2-3; size: .; V: TRBV30; DNA: TGTGCCTGGAGCGGGGGAGATACGCAGTATTTT; CDR3: CAWSGGDTQYF
D: .; J: TRBJ1-1; size: .; V: TRBV14; DNA: TGTGCCAGCAGGCAGACGGCCCGCAGGGGTTCGGCTTTCTTT; CDR3: CASRQTARRGSAFF
D: TRBD1; J: TRBJ2-7; size: once; V: TRBV4-1; DNA: TGCGCCAGCAGCCGCGGACAGGCCTACGAGCAGTACTTC; CDR3: CASSRGQAYEQYF
D: .; J: TRBJ2-2; size: once; V: TRBV29-1; DNA: TGCAGCGCCCTTTCCCCCGGGGAGCTGTTTTTT; CDR3: CSALSPGELFF
D: .; J: TRBJ2-5; size: .; V: TRBV10-1; DNA: TGCGCCAGCAGTGTGGGGGGACCAGGGGAGACCCAGTACTTC; CDR3: CASSVGGPGETQYF
D: TRBD1; J: TRBJ2-3; size: .; V: TRBV4-3; DNA: TGCGCCAGCAGCCCGGGGACAGGGGTTAGCACAGATACGCAGTATTTT; CDR3: CASSPGTGVSTDTQYF
D: .; J: TRBJ2-1; size: .; V: TRBV6-5; DNA: TGTGCCAGCAGTTATTATGAGGCCGATGAGCAGTTCTTC; CDR3: CASSYYEADEQFF
D: .; J: TRBJ2-5; size: .; V: TRBV30; DNA: TGTGCCTGGAGTTGGGGGGGCGAGACCCAGTACTTC; CDR3: CAWSWGGETQYF
D: .; J: TRBJ1-4; size: .; V: TRBV18; DNA: TGTGCCAGCTCACCGGGCGGGAGTGCAACTAATGAAAAACTGTTTTTT; CDR3: CASSPGGSATNEKLFF
D: TRBD1; J: TRBJ2-7; size: .; V: TRBV5-1; DNA: TGCGCCAGCAAACCAGGGGGACAGGAAATATACGAGCAGTACTTC; CDR3: CASKPGGQEIYEQYF
D: .; J: TRBJ2-1; size: .; V: TRBV5-8; DNA: TGTGCCAGCAGCTTGCGTGTGGAGCAGTTCTTC; CDR3: CASSLRVEQFF
D: .; J: TRBJ1-2; size: .; V: TRBV6-1; DNA: TGTGCCAGCAGCCCCCTCGGGGGTGGCTATGGCTACACCTTC; CDR3: CASSPLGGGYGYTF
D: .; J: TRBJ2-1; size: .; V: TRBV6-6; DNA: TGTGCCAGCAGTTACCGGCGGGAGCAGTTCTTC; CDR3: CASSYRREQFF
D: TRBD2; J: TRBJ2-5; size: .; V: TRBV5-1; DNA: TGCGCCAGCAGCTCACTAGCGGGAGGGCTTAACCAAGAGACCCAGTACTTC; CDR3: CASSSLAGGLNQETQYF
D: .; J: TRBJ1-6; size: once; V: TRBV5-1; DNA: TGCGCCAGCAGCGGTACGGGACGGGAGAATTCACCCCTCCACTTT; CDR3: CASSGTGRENSPLHF
D: .; J: TRBJ1-6; size: few; V: TRBV10-1; DNA: TGCGCCAGCAGGGCGAAAGATACAGCGGTAAAAAATTCACCCCTCCACTTT; CDR3: CASRAKDTAVKNSPLHF
D: .; J: TRBJ2-3; size: once; V: TRBV30; DNA: TGTGCCTGGAGGGACTCAGTCCTAGGGTCTTTT; CDR3: CAWRDSVLGSF
D: TRBD1; J: TRBJ1-4; size: .; V: TRBV7-9; DNA: TGTGCCAGCAGCCCGGACAGGCAGCCTAATGAAAAACTGTTTTTT; CDR3: CASSPDRQPNEKLFF
D: TRBD1; J: TRBJ1-1; size: .; V: TRBV27; DNA: TGTGCCACATCCGGGACAGGTGGGAACACTGAAGCTTTCTTT; CDR3: CATSGTGGNTEAFF
D: TRBD2; J: TRBJ2-1; size: .; V: TRBV29-1; DNA: TGCAGCGTTGGTAGGGGACTAGCGGTCCGTAATGAGCAGTTCTTC; CDR3: CSVGRGLAVRNEQFF
D: .; J: TRBJ1-6; size: .; V: TRBV15; DNA: TGTGCCACCAGCAGTCCGGAGGGATCATCACCCCTCCACTTT; CDR3: CATSSPEGSSPLHF
D: TRBD1; J: TRBJ1-5; size: .; V: TRBV30; DNA: TGTGCCTTCACCGGACAGGGCGGCCAGCCCCAGCATTTT; CDR3: CAFTGQGGQPQHF
D: TRBD2; J: TRBJ2-2; size: .; V: TRBV7-8; DNA: TGTGCCAGCAGCTTAATTTTTAGGACTAGCGGGGCTTTGGAGCTGTTTTTT; CDR3: CASSLIFRTSGALELFF
D: .; J: TRBJ1-1; size: few; V: TRBV28; DNA: TGTGCCAGCAGGCCAGGGGCAGCTATGAACACTGAAGCTTTCTTT; CDR3: CASRPGAAMNTEAFF
D: .; J: TRBJ1-1; size: .; V: TRBV6-5; DNA: TGTGCCAGCAGTAGCAGGGGACAAGGAATTGAAGCTTTCTTT; CDR3: CASSSRGQGIEAFF
D: .; J: TRBJ2-1; size: .; V: TRBV27; DNA: TGTGCCAGCAGCTCATTTCGCGGGATAACCGCCTACAATGAGCAGTTCTTC; CDR3: CASSSFRGITAYNEQFF
D: .; J: TRBJ1-3; size: .; V: TRBV5-1; DNA: TGCGCCAGCAGCTTGGGAGGGAGTGGAAACACCATATATTTT; CDR3: CASSLGGSGNTIYF
D: .; J: TRBJ2-7; size: .; V: TRBV28; DNA: TGTGCCAGCAGTTTACCTTCTCCGGGACAAGTCTACGAGCAGTACTTC; CDR3: CASSLPSPGQVYEQYF
D: .; J: TRBJ1-1; size: .; V: TRBV27; DNA: TGTGCCAGCAGTTTACGGGGGGGTACTGAAGCTTTCTTT; CDR3: CASSLRGGTEAFF
D: .; J: TRBJ2-5; size: .; V: TRBV2; DNA: TGTGCCAGCGGGGGCAGGCCAGAGACCCAGTACTTC; CDR3: CASGGRPETQYF
D: TRBD1; J: TRBJ2-7; size: .; V: TRBV11-2; DNA: TGTGCCAGCAGCTTAGTGGGGACAGGGTTAGGCTACGAGCAGTACTTC; CDR3: CASSLVGTGLGYEQYF
D: .; J: TRBJ2-7; size: .; V: TRBV2; DNA: TGTGCCAGCAGTGATACCCAGGACTATATTCCCTACGAGCAGTACTTC; CDR3: CASSDTQDYIPYEQYF
D: TRBD1; J: TRBJ1-1; size: once; V: TRBV4-1; DNA: TGCGCCAGCAGCCAAGATTCAGGGGGCTATCTAGACACTGAAGCTTTCTTT; CDR3: CASSQDSGGYLDTEAFF
D: .; J: TRBJ2-1; size: .; V: TRBV28; DNA: TGTGCCAGCAGTCTAACGCGGGGTGAGCAGTTCTTC; CDR3: CASSLTRGEQFF
D: TRBD1; J: TRBJ1-2; size: .; V: TRBV6-1; DNA: TGTGCCAGCAGTTTACAGGGGACTGGCTACACCTTC; CDR3: CASSLQGTGYTF
D: .; J: TRBJ1-5; size: .; V: TRBV28; DNA: TGTGCCGCAGGAAATAGCAATCAGCCCCAGCATTTT; CDR3: CAAGNSNQPQHF
D: .; J: TRBJ2-2; size: .; V: TRBV13; DNA: TGTGCCAGCAGCCTCCTCTACACCGGGGAGCTGTTTTTT; CDR3: CASSLLYTGELFF
D: .; J: TRBJ1-4; size: few; V: TRBV4-1; DNA: TGCGCCAGCAGCCCTGGCCAGGCGGGTAATGAAAAACTGTTTTTT; CDR3: CASSPGQAGNEKLFF
D: TRBD2; J: TRBJ2-7; size: .; V: TRBV27; DNA: TGTGCCAGCAGTTTCCGTCTAGCGGGAGGGCCGATCTTCTACGAGCAGTACTTC; CDR3: CASSFRLAGGPIFYEQYF
D: .; J: TRBJ1-2; size: .; V: TRBV7-8; DNA: TGTGCCAGCAGCTTAGGGGAGGGCGGCGATGGCTACACCTTC; CDR3: CASSLGEGGDGYTF
D: TRBD1; J: TRBJ2-7; size: .; V: TRBV10-3; DNA: TGTGCCTCCCAGGGGGCCAACTACGAGCAGTACTTC; CDR3: CASQGANYEQYF
D: TRBD1; J: TRBJ1-6; size: .; V: TRBV5-1; DNA: TGCGCCAGCAGCCCCAGGGACCAACAGGGGAGCCATTCACCCCTCCACTTT; CDR3: CASSPRDQQGSHSPLHF